Below are 4 T cell receptor beta chains sequenced from a single sample in a study of blood T cell repertoires in COVID-19. The repertoire was sequenced with immunoSEQ multiplex PCR; TCRdb's copy has only in-frame clones and lacks some. The sample yields roughly 190,000 clones, 70% to 90% seen once. Sequences were obtained from peripheral blood. All receptors derive from a man in his forties with active or convalescent COVID-19.

The V call is TRBV5-4, the J call TRBJ1-2, with TRBD1 as a possible D gene (6 bases). The CDR3 is 13 residues long. Trimming removed 4 bases from V and 6 bases from J, with 13 bases in between. CDR1 and CDR2 (germline): SGHNT, YYREEE (reference sequence). DNA for the CDR3: TGTGCCAGCAGCAGCAGGGAGGGGGATGGCTACACCTTC. This encodes CASSSREGDGYTF.

The V gene is TRBV11-3, the J gene TRBJ2-5; weak D call: TRBD2 (7 bases). Deletions cut 1 base from V and 6 bases from J, with 15 bases between. In germline, CDR1 is SGHNT, CDR2 YENEEA. CDR3 length: 15 residues. The DNA for the CDR3 is TGTGCCAGCAGCTTAGGGGGGGGCGGTAAGAAGACCCAGTACTTC. Protein: CASSLGGGGKKTQYF.

This clone was recorded a few times. V is TRBV6-1 and J is TRBJ1-5; 9 nucleotides match TRBD1. V lost 4 bases and J lost 2; bases outside the gene matches: 9. The CDR3 totals 17 residues. Germline values: CDR1 MNHNS, CDR2 SASEGT. DNA for the CDR3: TGTGCCAGCAGTGGCACAGGGGGCATGTTTGGCAATCAGCCCCAGCATTTT. This encodes CASSGTGGMFGNQPQHF.

The chain joins TRBV6-5 to TRBJ2-3, with 7 bases identical to TRBD2. Per germline, CDR1 MNHEY and CDR2 SVGAGI. The CDR3 spans 15 residues. V trimming: 6 bases; J trimming: 2 bases; junction bases outside the gene matches: 8. This CDR3 is CASRPFRGDTDTQYF. The CDR3 DNA is TGTGCCAGCAGACCCTTCCGGGGGGACACAGATACGCAGTATTTT.